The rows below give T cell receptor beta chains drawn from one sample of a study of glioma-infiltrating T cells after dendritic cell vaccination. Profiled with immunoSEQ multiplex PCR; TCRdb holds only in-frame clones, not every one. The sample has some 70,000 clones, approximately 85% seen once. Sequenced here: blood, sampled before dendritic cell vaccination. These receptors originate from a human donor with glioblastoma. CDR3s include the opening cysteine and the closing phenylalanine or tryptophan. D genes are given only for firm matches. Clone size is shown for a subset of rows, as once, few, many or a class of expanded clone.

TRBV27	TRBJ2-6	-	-	CASRRGTNVLTF	TGTGCCAGCAGAAGGGGAACCAACGTCCTGACTTTC
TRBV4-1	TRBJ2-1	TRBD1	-	CASSQEELLTGPHYNEQFF	TGCGCCAGCAGCCAAGAAGAACTCCTGACAGGGCCTCATTACAATGAGCAGTTCTTC
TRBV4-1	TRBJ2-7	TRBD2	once	CASSQVTSGSYEQYF	TGCGCCAGCAGCCAGGTGACTAGCGGTTCCTACGAGCAGTACTTC
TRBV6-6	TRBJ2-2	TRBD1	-	CASSYRTGDTGELFF	TGTGCCAGCAGTTACCGGACAGGGGACACCGGGGAGCTGTTTTTT
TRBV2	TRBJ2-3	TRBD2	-	CASRTSGGAYDTQYF	TGTGCCAGCAGGACTAGCGGGGGCGCTTACGATACGCAGTATTTT
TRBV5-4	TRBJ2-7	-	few	CASSLGAGGSYEQYF	TGTGCCAGCAGCTTGGGGGCAGGGGGGTCCTACGAGCAGTACTTC
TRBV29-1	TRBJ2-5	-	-	CSVGGGGETQYF	TGCAGCGTTGGAGGGGGGGGAGAGACCCAGTACTTC
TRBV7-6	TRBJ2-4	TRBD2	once	CASSPGLAAAKNIQYF	TGTGCCAGCAGCCCTGGACTAGCGGCGGCCAAAAACATTCAGTACTTC
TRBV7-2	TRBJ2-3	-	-	CASSLARSRADTQYF	TGTGCCAGCAGCTTAGCGCGGTCCAGGGCCGATACGCAGTATTTT
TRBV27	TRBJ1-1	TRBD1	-	CASSYTGVTEAFF	TGTGCCAGCAGTTATACAGGGGTAACTGAAGCTTTCTTT
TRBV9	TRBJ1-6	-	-	CASSVKGQGTNSPLHF	TGTGCCAGCAGCGTAAAAGGGCAGGGAACGAATTCACCCCTCCACTTT
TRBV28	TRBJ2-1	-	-	CASSLSGPSYNEQFF	TGTGCCAGCAGTTTATCAGGGCCCTCCTACAATGAGCAGTTCTTC
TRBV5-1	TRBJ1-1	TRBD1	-	CASSLEPGGRGTEAFF	TGCGCCAGCAGCTTGGAACCAGGGGGGCGGGGTACTGAAGCTTTCTTT
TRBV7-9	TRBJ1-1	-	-	CASSLFNRWNTEAFF	TGTGCCAGCAGCTTATTCAACCGGTGGAACACTGAAGCTTTCTTT
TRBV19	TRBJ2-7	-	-	CASSRDRDGGYEQYF	TGTGCCAGTAGTAGAGACCGGGACGGGGGCTACGAGCAGTACTTC
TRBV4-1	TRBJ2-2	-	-	CASSQDIDSANTGELFF	TGCGCCAGCAGCCAAGATATCGACTCGGCGAACACCGGGGAGCTGTTTTTT
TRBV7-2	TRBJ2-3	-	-	CASSITSTDTQYF	TGTGCCAGCAGCATTACTAGCACAGATACGCAGTATTTT
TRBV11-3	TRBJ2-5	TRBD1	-	CASSSGGQGVQETQYF	TGTGCCAGCAGCTCAGGGGGACAGGGGGTCCAAGAGACCCAGTACTTC
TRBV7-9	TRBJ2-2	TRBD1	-	CASSFGTGWAGELFF	TGTGCCAGCAGCTTCGGGACAGGGTGGGCCGGGGAGCTGTTTTTT
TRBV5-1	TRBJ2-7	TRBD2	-	CASRTSGGYEQYF	TGCGCCAGCAGGACTAGCGGGGGCTACGAGCAGTACTTC
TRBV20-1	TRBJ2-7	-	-	CSASTSYEQYF	TGCAGTGCTAGTACTTCCTACGAGCAGTACTTC
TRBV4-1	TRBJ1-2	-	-	CASSQVVSLANYGYTF	TGCGCCAGCAGCCAAGTTGTCTCCCTAGCTAACTATGGCTACACCTTC
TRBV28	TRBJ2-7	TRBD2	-	CASRPPGSGGYEQYF	TGTGCCAGCAGACCCCCCGGGAGCGGGGGGTACGAGCAGTACTTC
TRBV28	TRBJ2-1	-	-	CASSSMGRTGSNEQFF	TGTGCCAGCAGTTCTATGGGTCGAACGGGGAGCAATGAGCAGTTCTTC
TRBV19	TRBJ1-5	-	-	CASSVQGGSQPQHF	TGTGCCAGTAGTGTACAGGGTGGCAGTCAGCCCCAGCATTTT
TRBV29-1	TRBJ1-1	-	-	CSVDSTAMEAFF	TGCAGCGTTGATTCGACAGCCATGGAAGCTTTCTTT
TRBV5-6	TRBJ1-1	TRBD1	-	CASRQGQARNTEAFF	TGTGCCAGCAGACAGGGACAGGCTCGGAACACTGAAGCTTTCTTT
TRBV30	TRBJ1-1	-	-	CAWRGDVSWGGTEAFF	TGTGCCTGGAGGGGGGACGTATCGTGGGGGGGCACTGAAGCTTTCTTT
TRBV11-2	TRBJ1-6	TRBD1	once	CASSLEGQGDSPLHF	TGTGCCAGCAGCTTAGAGGGACAGGGTGATTCACCCCTCCACTTT
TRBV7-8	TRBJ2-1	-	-	CASSPRGGGLSSYNEQFF	TGTGCCAGCAGCCCAAGAGGCGGCGGTTTAAGCTCCTACAATGAGCAGTTCTTC
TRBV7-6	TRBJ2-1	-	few	CASSLGAGNEQFF	TGTGCCAGCAGCTTAGGGGCGGGGAATGAGCAGTTCTTC
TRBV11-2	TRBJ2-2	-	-	CASSLFVGPGELFF	TGTGCCAGCAGCTTATTTGTGGGGCCCGGGGAGCTGTTTTTT
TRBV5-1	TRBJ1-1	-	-	CASSPSIFGGYDTEAFF	TGCGCCAGCAGCCCTAGTATCTTCGGAGGGTATGACACTGAAGCTTTCTTT
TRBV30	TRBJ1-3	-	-	CAWSGGTSSGNTIYF	TGTGCCTGGAGCGGGGGGACAAGCTCTGGAAACACCATATATTTT
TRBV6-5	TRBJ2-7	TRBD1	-	CASSSGQGIYEQYF	TGTGCCAGCAGTTCCGGACAGGGAATCTACGAGCAGTACTTC
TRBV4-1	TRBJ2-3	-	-	CASSQVRGTDTQYF	TGCGCCAGCAGCCAAGTCAGGGGTACAGATACGCAGTATTTT
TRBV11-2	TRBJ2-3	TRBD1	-	CASTTDRGYTDTQYF	TGTGCCAGCACCACGGACAGGGGCTACACAGATACGCAGTATTTT
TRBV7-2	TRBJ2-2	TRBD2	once	CASSRAGGRNTGELFF	TGTGCCAGCAGCAGAGCGGGGGGGCGGAACACCGGGGAGCTGTTTTTT
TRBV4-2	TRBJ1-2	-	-	CASSQGGSYGYTF	TGTGCCAGCAGCCAAGGCGGTTCGTATGGCTACACCTTC
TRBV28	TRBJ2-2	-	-	CASSLYQGKGTGELFF	TGTGCCAGCAGTTTATATCAGGGGAAGGGCACCGGGGAGCTGTTTTTT
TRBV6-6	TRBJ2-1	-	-	CASRRSGGQSYNEQFF	TGTGCCAGCAGACGGTCGGGGGGCCAATCCTACAATGAGCAGTTCTTC
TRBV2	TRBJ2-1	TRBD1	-	CASRTGQGSYNEQFF	TGTGCCAGCAGGACCGGACAGGGCTCCTACAATGAGCAGTTCTTC
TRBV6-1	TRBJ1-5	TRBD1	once	CASSGGQGAWQPQHF	TGTGCCAGCAGTGGGGGACAGGGGGCTTGGCAGCCCCAGCATTTT
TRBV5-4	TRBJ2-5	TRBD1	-	CASSLQGAETQYF	TGTGCCAGCAGCTTGCAGGGGGCAGAGACCCAGTACTTC
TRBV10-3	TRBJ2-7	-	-	CAISESMTSYEQYF	TGTGCCATCAGTGAGTCTATGACTTCTTACGAGCAGTACTTC
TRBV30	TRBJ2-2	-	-	CAWRDIGLRVTGELFF	TGTGCCTGGAGGGATATTGGGCTGAGGGTCACCGGGGAGCTGTTTTTT
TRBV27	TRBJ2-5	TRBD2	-	CASSLPSGGEKGKQETQYF	TGTGCCAGCAGTTTACCTAGCGGGGGGGAAAAGGGCAAGCAAGAGACCCAGTACTTC
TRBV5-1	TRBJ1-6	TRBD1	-	CASSLGGTVQSPLHF	TGCGCCAGCAGCTTGGGTGGGACAGTTCAGTCACCCCTCCACTTT
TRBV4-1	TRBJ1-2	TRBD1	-	CASSQLRDRAGYTF	TGCGCCAGCAGCCAACTCCGGGACAGGGCTGGCTACACCTTC
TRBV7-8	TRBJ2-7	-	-	CASSPLRGSYEQYF	TGTGCCAGCAGCCCCCTCCGGGGCTCCTACGAGCAGTACTTC
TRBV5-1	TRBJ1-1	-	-	CASSLGRTELNTEAFF	TGCGCCAGCAGCTTGGGACGGACAGAGTTGAACACTGAAGCTTTCTTT
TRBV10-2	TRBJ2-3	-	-	CASSAQDTQYF	TGCGCCAGCAGCGCGCAAGATACGCAGTATTTT
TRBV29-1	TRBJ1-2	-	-	CSVPTAATNTF	TGCAGCGTCCCGACGGCAGCGACGAACACCTTC